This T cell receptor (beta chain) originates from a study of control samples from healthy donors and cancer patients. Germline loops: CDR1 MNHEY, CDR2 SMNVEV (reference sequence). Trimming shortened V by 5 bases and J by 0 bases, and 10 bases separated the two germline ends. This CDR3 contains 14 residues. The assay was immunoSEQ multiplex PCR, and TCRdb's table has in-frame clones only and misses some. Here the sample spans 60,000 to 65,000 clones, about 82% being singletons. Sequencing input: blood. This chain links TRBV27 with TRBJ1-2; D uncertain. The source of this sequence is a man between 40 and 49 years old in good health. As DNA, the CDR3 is TGTGCCAGCAGTCCGAGACCTTCTAACTATGGCTACACCTTC. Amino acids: CASSPRPSNYGYTF.